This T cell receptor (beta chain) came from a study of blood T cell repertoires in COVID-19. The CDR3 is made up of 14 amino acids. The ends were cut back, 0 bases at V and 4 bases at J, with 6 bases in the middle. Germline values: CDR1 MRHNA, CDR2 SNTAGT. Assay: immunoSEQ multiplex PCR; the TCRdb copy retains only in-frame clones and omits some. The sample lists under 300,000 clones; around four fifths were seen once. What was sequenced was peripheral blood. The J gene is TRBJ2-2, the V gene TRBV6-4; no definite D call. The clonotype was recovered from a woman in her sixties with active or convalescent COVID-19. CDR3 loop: CASSDSSLTGELFF. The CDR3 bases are TGTGCCAGCAGTGACTCGTCCCTCACCGGGGAGCTGTTTTTT.